Each of the 12 T cell receptor beta chains below was sequenced from the same sample in a study of shared clonotypes between healthy human individuals. Here immunoSEQ multiplex PCR was the method, and the copy in TCRdb shows in-frame clones only, minus some. The profile covers about 2 million clones, with approximately 95% appearing a single time and about 0.13% taken by the ten largest. Sequenced: naive CD4+ T cells sorted from blood. Subset here: CD45RA+ positively selected. The receptors stem from a young man in good health.

This clone was seen only once. This sequence joins TRBV30 and TRBJ2-7; tentatively, D is TRBD1 (5 bases). Trimming took 2 bases from V and 6 from J, leaving 11 bases between them. The CDR3 is 12 residues long. From germline, CDR1 is GTSNPN and CDR2 SVGIG (reference sequence). CDR3 bases: TGTGCCTGGAGTCTCCAGGGCTTCGAGCAGTACTTC. Protein: CAWSLQGFEQYF.

The genes are TRBV7-3 and TRBJ1-6; no reliable D call. Germline CDR1 is SGHTA and CDR2 is FQGTGA. The length of the CDR3 is 15 residues. Trimming removed 1 base from V and 5 bases from J, with 9 bases in between. The CDR3 spells CASSLRGSNNSPLHF. The CDR3 DNA reads TGTGCCAGCAGCTTAAGAGGGTCAAATAATTCACCCCTCCACTTT.

This sequence joins TRBV15 and TRBJ1-4; D might be TRBD1 (6 bases). V lost 3 bases to trimming and J lost 5 bases, with 13 bases between them. CDR3 length equals 15 residues. CDR1 and CDR2 (germline): LNHNV, YYDKDF (reference sequence). The CDR3 is CATSSRDTQNEKLFF. CDR3 sequence (DNA): TGTGCCACCAGCAGCCGGGACACCCAAAATGAAAAACTGTTTTTT.

This chain links TRBV5-1 with TRBJ2-7; 9 bases agree with TRBD2. CDR1 and CDR2 (germline): SGHRS, YFSETQ. CDR3 length: 14 residues. The V segment lost 5 bases and the J segment 7 bases; nucleotides outside the gene matches: 10. The CDR3 bases are TGCGCCAGCAGACCGAGCGGGGGGACGGAAGAGCAGTACTTC. Its translation is CASRPSGGTEEQYF.

The rearrangement uses TRBV30 and TRBJ1-2; tentatively, D is TRBD1 (5 bases). The germline V and J ends were trimmed by 5 bases and 6 bases, with 16 bases remaining between them. The CDR3 runs 13 residues. The V gene's germline CDR1 is GTSNPN and CDR2 SVGIG (reference sequence). The CDR3 bases are TGTGCCTGGTGGGCTAGCGTCAGGGATGGCTACACCTTC. Translating gives CAWWASVRDGYTF.

The gene calls are TRBV4-1 and TRBJ2-5, with 9 bases fitting TRBD1. Germline CDR1 and CDR2: MGHRA and YSYEKL. The CDR3 has 15 amino acids. With 1 base clipped from V and 6 bases from J, the junction kept 6 bases outside the gene matches. The DNA for the CDR3 is TGCGCCAGCAGCCAAGTGCGGACAGGGGAGAAGACCCAGTACTTC. It translates to CASSQVRTGEKTQYF.

This sequence joins TRBV2 and TRBJ1-2; the match to TRBD1 covers 7 bases. This CDR3 has 14 residues. The V segment lost 6 bases and the J segment 4 bases; nucleotides outside the gene matches: 8. Germline CDR1 and CDR2: SNHLY and FYNNEI. This CDR3 reads CASSSDRLTYGYTF. The CDR3 region has the DNA TGTGCCAGCAGCTCGGACAGGTTGACCTATGGCTACACCTTC.

This chain connects TRBV2 to TRBJ2-7; D is possibly TRBD1 (5 bases). V was cut by 3 bases and J by 5 bases, with 14 bases left in between. The CDR3 totals 14 residues. Germline V lookup: CDR1 SNHLY, CDR2 FYNNEI. The CDR3 DNA reads TGTGCCAGCAGTGATTGGGCCAGGGTGGACGAGCAGTACTTC. This gives the protein CASSDWARVDEQYF.

This chain joins TRBV7-9 and TRBJ1-2; D is perhaps TRBD1 (5 bases). Trimming left V 2 bases short and J 8 bases short, with 15 bases between. Per the germline V gene, CDR1 is SEHNR and CDR2 is FQNEAQ (reference sequence). This CDR3 spans 14 amino acids. CDR3 in amino acids: CASSLIDSTGGYTF. Written as DNA, the CDR3 is TGTGCCAGCAGCTTAATCGACAGCACCGGGGGCTACACCTTC.

This clone was counted a few times. At the DNA level, this CDR3 is encoded by other sequences in the same sample as well. The chain links TRBV18 to TRBJ1-2; no reliable D call. Germline V lookup: CDR1 KGHSH, CDR2 LQKENI. CDR3 length equals 13 residues. Trimming took 1 base from V and 4 from J, leaving 7 bases between them. The CDR3 nucleotides read TGTGCCAGCTCACCACGGGGAGGCTATGGCTACACCTTC. This translates into CASSPRGGYGYTF.

The rearrangement links TRBV4-1 to TRBJ2-3, with TRBD1 matching over 7 bases. The CDR3 is 15 residues long. The junction had 5 bases not matched to a gene; V was cut back by 5 bases and J by 0 bases. Germline loops: CDR1 MGHRA, CDR2 YSYEKL. The CDR3: CASSGTELSTDTQYF. CDR3 nucleotide sequence: TGCGCCAGCAGCGGGACAGAACTTAGCACAGATACGCAGTATTTT.

This chain joins TRBV7-8 and TRBJ2-7, with D perhaps TRBD1 (6 bases). The CDR3 spans 12 residues. The V end lost 5 bases, the J end lost 6 bases, and 11 bases lay between the germline ends. Germline V lookup: CDR1 SGHVS, CDR2 FQNEAQ. CDR3 loop: CASSPGQVEQYF. In DNA form, the CDR3 reads TGTGCCAGCAGCCCGGGACAAGTCGAGCAGTACTTC.